Each of the 13 T cell receptor beta chains below was sequenced from the same sample in a study of T cell changes during pregnancy in multiple sclerosis. TCRdb's table, derived via immunoSEQ multiplex PCR, lists solely in-frame clones and lacks some. The sample has about 38,000 clones; approximately 92% are singletons. Sequences were derived from CD8+ T cells from peripheral blood mononuclear cells, sampled after pregnancy. These receptors all stem from a female donor with multiple sclerosis, enrolled in a pregnancy study.

The chain is built from TRBV10-3 and TRBJ2-1, with TRBD2 matching 10 bases. The CDR3 extends over 16 amino acids. The germline CDR1 and CDR2 sequences are ENHRY and SYGVKD. The V gene end was trimmed by 2 bases and the J gene end by 8 bases; junction bases not matched to a gene: 9. The CDR3 protein is CAISETSGIGADEQFF. The DNA of the CDR3 is TGTGCCATCAGTGAGACTAGCGGGATAGGGGCGGATGAGCAGTTCTTC.

The rearrangement joins TRBV7-9 to TRBJ2-2; 9 nucleotides agree with TRBD1. V was clipped by 1 base and J by 6 bases; unmatched bases: 3. The CDR3 covers 15 residues. CDR1 is SEHNR and CDR2 is FQNEAQ in the germline V gene (reference sequence). This CDR3 is CASSLGTGESGELFF. For the CDR3, the DNA is TGTGCCAGCAGCTTAGGGACAGGGGAGTCCGGGGAGCTGTTTTTT.

The V and J genes are TRBV6-6 and TRBJ1-1; D may be TRBD1 (6 bases). CDR1 is MNHNY and CDR2 is SVGAGI in the germline V gene (reference sequence). The CDR3 consists of 14 residues. The ends were cut back, 0 bases at V and 5 bases at J, with 10 bases in the middle. The CDR3 is CASSYSGGETEAFF. The DNA for the CDR3 is TGTGCCAGCAGTTACTCAGGGGGAGAGACTGAAGCTTTCTTT.

The gene calls are TRBV6-1 and TRBJ2-7; the D gene is possibly TRBD2 (7 bases). V was clipped by 6 bases and J by 6 bases, with 21 bases between them. The CDR3 has 15 amino acids. The germline CDR1 and CDR2 sequences are MNHNS and SASEGT. CDR3 residues: CASSGVRGGGSEQYF. The CDR3 DNA reads TGTGCCAGCAGCGGGGTCCGCGGCGGGGGCAGCGAGCAGTACTTC.

J is TRBJ2-7 and V is TRBV9; 10 bases align to TRBD1. The V segment lost 4 bases and the J segment 3 bases; nucleotides outside the gene matches: 7. From germline, CDR1 is SGDLS and CDR2 YYNGEE. The CDR3 spans 15 residues. The CDR3 is CASSSPGQGLYEQYF. The CDR3 DNA reads TGTGCCAGCAGCTCTCCGGGACAGGGGCTCTACGAGCAGTACTTC. Based on the CDR3 plus reference TRBV9 and TRBJ2-7, the full variable domain is DSGVTQTPKHLITATGQRVTLRCSPRSGDLSVYWYQQSLDQGLQFLIQYYNGEERAKGNILERFSAQQFPDLHSELNLSSLELGDSALYFCASSSPGQGLYEQYFGPGTRLTVT.

This clone has only one observation. The chain recombines TRBV6-4 with TRBJ2-1; 7 bases align to TRBD2. CDR1 is MRHNA and CDR2 is SNTAGT in the germline V gene. The CDR3 spans 15 residues. V was pared by 0 bases and J by 6 bases, with 5 bases of the junction left unmatched. The CDR3 nucleotides read TGTGCCAGCAGTGACTCTGCGGGAGTTGTCAATGAGCAGTTCTTC. Its protein product is CASSDSAGVVNEQFF.

The chain employs TRBV6-5 and TRBJ1-4, with D possibly matching TRBD1 (5 bases). V lost 6 bases and J 8 bases, leaving 16 bases between the germline ends. The germline V gene encodes CDR1 MNHEY and CDR2 SVGAGI. This CDR3 has 14 residues. The CDR3 loop reads CASRGNGGREKLFF. The CDR3 DNA is TGTGCCAGCAGGGGGAACGGGGGTCGAGAAAAACTGTTTTTT.

V gene TRBV27 combines with J gene TRBJ2-7; TRBD1 is a possible D gene (6 bases). The CDR3 extends over 15 amino acids. Germline-derived CDR1 and CDR2 are MNHEY and SMNVEV (reference sequence). V was pared by 5 bases and J by 3 bases, with 17 bases between. The CDR3 bases are TGTGCCAGCAGTCACTTACAGGGTTCAGGCTACGAGCAGTACTTC. Encoded protein: CASSHLQGSGYEQYF.

The chain links TRBV5-4 to TRBJ2-1, with TRBD2 matching 7 bases. CDR1 SGHNT and CDR2 YYREEE come from the germline V gene (reference sequence). The CDR3 contains 15 residues. Losses at the gene ends were 9 bases for V and 8 bases for J; bases not matched to a gene: 17. Here the CDR3 reads CAIRGGSGAEDEQFF. The DNA of the CDR3 is TGTGCCATTAGGGGAGGGAGCGGGGCGGAGGATGAGCAGTTCTTC.

The chain employs TRBV28 and TRBJ2-7; D is unclear. V was pared by 8 bases and J by 0 bases, with 11 bases between. The CDR3 is made up of 13 amino acids. Germline V gives CDR1 MDHEN, CDR2 SYDVKM. CDR3 DNA sequence: TGTGCCAGCGTTGAACAGCTCTCCTACGAGCAGTACTTC. This codes for CASVEQLSYEQYF.

The chain has TRBV9 and TRBJ2-2; 7 bases agree with TRBD1. V was pared by 4 bases and J by 1 base, with 4 bases of the junction left unmatched. CDR1 and CDR2 from the germline V gene are SGDLS and YYNGEE. This CDR3 is built from 15 residues. CDR3 amino acids: CASSLWTGNTGELFF. The CDR3 nucleotides are TGTGCCAGCAGCTTATGGACAGGGAACACCGGGGAGCTGTTTTTT.

The J gene is TRBJ2-3, the V gene TRBV9; D is unresolved. Trimming took 8 bases from V and 0 from J, leaving 13 bases between them. CDR3 length: 14 amino acids. Germline V gene sequence: CDR1 SGDLS, CDR2 YYNGEE. CDR3 nucleotide sequence: TGTGCCAGTGCGGAGAGTTCTAGCACAGATACGCAGTATTTT. It encodes CASAESSSTDTQYF.

The gene calls are TRBV2 and TRBJ2-6, with a weak D call TRBD1 (5 bases). Germline CDR1 and CDR2: SNHLY and FYNNEI. This CDR3 spans 16 amino acids. V was trimmed by 6 bases and J by 0 bases, leaving 12 bases between them. The CDR3 sequence is CASRIGVGSGANVLTF. CDR3 in DNA: TGTGCCAGCAGGATAGGGGTGGGCTCTGGGGCCAACGTCCTGACTTTC. Complete variable domain (other parts from reference TRBV2 and TRBJ2-6): EPEVTQTPSHQVTQMGQEVILRCVPISNHLYFYWYRQILGQKVEFLVSFYNNEISEKSEIFDDQFSVERPDGSNFTLKIRSTKLEDSAMYFCASRIGVGSGANVLTFGAGSRLTVL.